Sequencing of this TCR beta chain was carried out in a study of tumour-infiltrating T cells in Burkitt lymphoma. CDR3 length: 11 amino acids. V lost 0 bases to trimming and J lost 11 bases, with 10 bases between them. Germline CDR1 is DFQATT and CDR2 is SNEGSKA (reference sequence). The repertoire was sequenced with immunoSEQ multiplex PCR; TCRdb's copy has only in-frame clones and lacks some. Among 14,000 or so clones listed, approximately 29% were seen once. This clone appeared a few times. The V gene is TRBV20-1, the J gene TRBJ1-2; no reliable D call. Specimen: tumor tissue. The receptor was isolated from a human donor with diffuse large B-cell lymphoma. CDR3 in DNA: TGCAGTGCTAGAGATGAGACGGAATACACCTTC. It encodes CSARDETEYTF.